This is a list of T cell receptor beta chains from one sample in a study of T cells in Graves' hyperthyroidism and ophthalmopathy. TCRdb recomputed calls from the multiplex PCR reads with MiXCR, one row per CDR3 protein. This table has around 300,000 distinct CDR3 sequences, about 16% appearing once. Sequencing used blood. These receptors originate from a woman in her fifties or sixties with Graves' hyperthyroidism that later progressed to Graves' ophthalmopathy. The CDR3 runs from the conserved cysteine through the conserved F or W. The order of the fields is J gene, V gene, D gene, clone size, CDR3 protein, CDR3 DNA. D genes are given only for firm matches. Clone size is not always given. Where it is, it says once, few, many or a class for expanded clones.

J gene: TRBJ2-7
V gene: TRBV2
D gene: .
clone size: many
CDR3 protein: CASWDLGRSYEQYF
CDR3 DNA: TGTGCCAGCTGGGACCTCGGGAGATCCTACGAGCAGTACTTC

J gene: TRBJ1-6
V gene: TRBV15
D gene: TRBD1
clone size: .
CDR3 protein: CATSRERDRNSPLHF
CDR3 DNA: TGTGCCACCAGCAGAGAGCGGGACAGAAATTCACCCCTCCACTTT

J gene: TRBJ1-1
V gene: TRBV7-9
D gene: .
clone size: many
CDR3 protein: CASSPMANTEAFF
CDR3 DNA: TGTGCCAGCAGCCCGATGGCGAACACTGAAGCTTTCTTT

J gene: TRBJ1-1
V gene: TRBV3-1
D gene: .
clone size: many
CDR3 protein: CASSRIQNTEAFF
CDR3 DNA: TGTGCCAGCAGCCGTATCCAAAACACTGAAGCTTTCTTT

J gene: TRBJ2-1
V gene: TRBV20-1
D gene: .
clone size: many
CDR3 protein: CSVDLSYNEQFF
CDR3 DNA: TGCAGTGTTGACTTAAGCTACAATGAGCAGTTCTTC

J gene: TRBJ2-1
V gene: TRBV18
D gene: TRBD1
clone size: .
CDR3 protein: CASSPGTGRHEQFF
CDR3 DNA: TGTGCCAGCTCACCCGGGACAGGGAGACATGAGCAGTTCTTC

J gene: TRBJ2-2
V gene: TRBV11-2
D gene: TRBD1
clone size: many
CDR3 protein: CASSFALGTGLNTGELFF
CDR3 DNA: TGTGCCAGCAGCTTCGCCCTAGGGACAGGGCTAAACACCGGGGAGCTGTTTTTT

J gene: TRBJ1-2
V gene: TRBV27
D gene: .
clone size: many
CDR3 protein: CASSLRAGVGYTF
CDR3 DNA: TGTGCCAGCAGTTTAAGGGCAGGCGTTGGCTACACCTTC

J gene: TRBJ1-2
V gene: TRBV28
D gene: .
clone size: many
CDR3 protein: CASRHHGTRPTNYGYTF
CDR3 DNA: TGTGCCAGCAGACACCATGGGACAAGGCCCACTAACTATGGCTACACCTTC

J gene: TRBJ2-1
V gene: TRBV5-1
D gene: .
clone size: many
CDR3 protein: CASSLGQGIDEQFF
CDR3 DNA: TGCGCCAGCAGCTTGGGGCAGGGGATAGATGAGCAGTTCTTC